This T cell receptor beta chain was recovered during a study of blood T cell repertoires in COVID-19. The overall study: COVID-19 samples, acute and convalescent, were from the United States, Italy and Spain. The analysed material was cDNA or gDNA that came from T cells, B-cell-depleted T cells, or PBMCs.

This clone was detected ten times or more. The table came from immunoSEQ multiplex PCR; TCRdb's copy has only in-frame clones and leaves some out. This table has fewer than 120,000 clones, 75% to 80% appearing once. This TCR came from a woman older than 75 with active or convalescent COVID-19. Sequencing was done on a sample of peripheral blood.

The CDR3 DNA reads as TGTGCCAGCAGTTACTCCGGCAGGGCGACTGAAGCTTTCTTT. It yields the protein CASSYSGRATEAFF. The chain recombines TRBV6-6 with TRBJ1-1, with D possibly matching TRBD1 (5 bases). The length of the CDR3 is 14 residues. Germline assignment: CDR1 MNHNY and CDR2 SVGAGI (reference sequence). V lost 0 bases and J 5 bases, leaving 10 bases between the germline ends.